This T cell receptor beta chain was sequenced for a study of blood T cell repertoires in COVID-19. Study-level information: Material from acute and convalescent COVID-19 was sourced from the United States, Italy and Spain.

CDR3 length equals 17 residues. CDR1 and CDR2 (germline): SGHTA, FQGNSA. V lost 5 bases to trimming and J lost 2 bases; unmatched junction nucleotides: 5. In the authors' workflow: Amplification of reference gene primers provided the estimated nucleated cell counts. Data came from immunoSEQ multiplex PCR; TCRdb stores just in-frame clones and leaves some out. The V and J calls and clone size were taken over from that table, and D and trimming were inferred from the DNA. The data hold about 84,000 clones, with more than 80% observed a single time. The sequence was obtained from a woman at least 80 years old with acute or convalescent COVID-19. V usage is TRBV7-2 and J usage is TRBJ2-2, with TRBD2 matching over 13 bases. Sequencing used peripheral blood. The CDR3 DNA is TGTGCCAGCAGCCCCGGGACTAGCGGGACAAACACCGGGGAGCTGTTTTTT. This sequence encodes CASSPGTSGTNTGELFF.